Listed below are T cell receptor beta chains from one sample, sequenced in a study of monozygotic twins with inflammatory bowel disease. TCRdb reprocessed the 5' RACE reads and reports one entry per CDR3 protein, with no DNA. The data show about 450,000 distinct CDR3 sequences, and the top ten clones hold around 2.4%. Source material: blood. Receptors were obtained from a human donor with ulcerative colitis or Crohn's disease, or a healthy co-twin of an affected twin (not recorded which). CDR3s include the opening cysteine and the closing phenylalanine or tryptophan.

j_call	v_call	cdr3_aa
TRBJ2-5	TRBV5-5	CASSWGTGSGETQYF
TRBJ2-7	TRBV7-9	CASSSGDNSYEQYF
TRBJ1-1	TRBV7-2	CASSTLRGMNTEAFF
TRBJ1-6	TRBV3-1	CASGPGDNSPLHF
TRBJ2-3	TRBV25-1	CASSEGARTPDTQYF
TRBJ1-2	TRBV3-1	CASSQAGEVGYTF
TRBJ2-3	TRBV7-2	CASSRAGVADTQYF
TRBJ2-7	TRBV20-1	CSARAGSYEQYF
TRBJ1-3	TRBV6-5	CASSYKGGPGNTIYF
TRBJ2-2	TRBV4-3	CASGSTSGFNTGEPFF
TRBJ2-5	TRBV5-1	CASSSTGGLETQYF
TRBJ2-1	TRBV10-3	CAISEAGGEQFF
TRBJ2-3	TRBV3-1	CASSPVRPDTQYF
TRBJ2-3	TRBV2	CASSGTSVVTDTQYF
TRBJ2-2	TRBV11-2	CASSLGFFGGSGELFF
TRBJ2-5	TRBV2	CASLGLALSTQYF
TRBJ1-4	TRBV7-9	CASSLIYRWNEKLFF
TRBJ2-3	TRBV20-1	CSARTSSTDTQYF
TRBJ1-1	TRBV20-1	CSAERMNTEAFF
TRBJ1-2	TRBV25-1	CASSEPATGVGGYTF
TRBJ2-3	TRBV11-2	CASSPEGRGPDTQYF
TRBJ1-2	TRBV29-1	CSVGLDRGIDGYTF
TRBJ2-1	TRBV6-6	CASSTTSYEQFF
TRBJ2-5	TRBV20-1	CSARDGTGVRETQYF
TRBJ1-1	TRBV7-9	CASSPGDMNTEAFF
TRBJ1-3	TRBV7-2	CASSTYSTGNSGNTIYF
TRBJ1-1	TRBV6-5	CASSYEAPEPNVGNTEAFF
TRBJ1-5	TRBV12-3/TRBV12-4	CASSLGTGADSNQPQHF
TRBJ1-5	TRBV7-2	CASSLGRFNQPQHF
TRBJ2-1	TRBV29-1	CSVEGDSTNEQFF
TRBJ1-5	TRBV28	CASSLVRNNQPQHF
TRBJ2-3	TRBV6-2/TRBV6-3	CASSSRTSGSRTDTQYF
TRBJ2-3	TRBV11-1	CASSRYAGFTDTQYF
TRBJ1-1	TRBV10-3	CAISDKDRFGGGAFF
TRBJ2-7	TRBV6-1	CASNIRGAYEQYF
TRBJ1-4	TRBV10-3	CAISLQEREKLFF
TRBJ2-7	TRBV3-1	CVSSQSGGTYEQYF
TRBJ1-5	TRBV7-9	CASSSSQGIHQPQHF
TRBJ2-5	TRBV7-9	CASSYREQETQYF